These 24 T cell receptor beta chains were sequenced from one sample in a study of vaccination and CD4 T cells after COVID-19. Sequencing of cultured CD4+ T cell DNA used the Oncomine TCR Beta short-read assay. TCRdb redid the calling of the PCR reads with MiXCR, one entry per CDR3 protein. Of around 13,000 distinct CDR3 sequences listed, approximately 45% are singletons. Treatment in this sample: approximately nine-day PBMC culture with coronavirus spike peptide pools or control peptides (ViraFEST assay). No antigen is known for these receptors. Material: CD4+ T cells from blood, cultured in vitro. The receptors were gathered from a human donor who had recovered from COVID-19.

The chain's CDR3 is CALGSGGQGREQYF. In DNA form, the CDR3 reads TGTGCCCTCGGCTCGGGGGGACAGGGGCGCGAGCAGTACTTC. This chain connects TRBV6-1 to TRBJ2-7; 10 bases are shared with TRBD1. Per the germline V gene, CDR1 is MNHNS and CDR2 is SASEGT. V lost 11 bases and J lost 6; bases outside the gene matches: 13. The length of the CDR3 is 14 residues.

This clonotype appeared once. The J gene is TRBJ1-5, the V gene TRBV18; no definite D call. This CDR3 contains 16 residues. The germline V gene has CDR1 KGHSH and CDR2 LQKENI. V was trimmed by 0 bases and J by 5 bases, leaving 14 bases between them. The CDR3 loop is CASSPPAADTYQPQHF. The DNA of the CDR3 is TGTGCCAGCTCACCACCGGCGGCAGATACGTATCAGCCCCAGCATTTT.

The gene calls are TRBV11-2 and TRBJ1-1, with D unresolved. Germline V lookup: CDR1 SGHAT, CDR2 FQNNGV. The CDR3 covers 12 residues. With 5 bases removed from V and 3 bases from J, the gap between germline ends came to 7 bases. CDR3 in DNA: TGTGCCAGCAGCCCCGCGGACACTGAAGCTTTCTTT. It is translated as CASSPADTEAFF.

This clonotype has a handful of counts. The V gene is TRBV5-1, the J gene TRBJ2-2; 9 bases align to TRBD2. The CDR3 runs 15 residues. V shed 0 bases, J shed 5 bases, and the junction held 2 bases outside the gene matches. The germline V gene has CDR1 SGHRS and CDR2 YFSETQ. The CDR3 loop is CASSLVLAGTGELFF. The CDR3 bases are TGCGCCAGCAGCTTGGTTCTAGCGGGGACCGGGGAGCTGTTTTTT.

This clonotype was detected only a few times. This chain uses TRBV27 with TRBJ1-1; possible D gene TRBD1, 5 bases. The CDR3 is made up of 14 amino acids. V gave up 5 bases and J gave up 5 bases, with 15 bases separating them. Germline loops: CDR1 MNHEY, CDR2 SMNVEV (reference sequence). The CDR3 loop is CASSPAGLGTEAFF. The CDR3 DNA reads as TGTGCCAGCAGTCCAGCGGGACTCGGGACTGAAGCTTTCTTT.

The V call is TRBV20-1, the J call TRBJ2-1; no definite D call. Germline CDR1 reads DFQATT; CDR2 reads SNEGSKA (reference sequence). The CDR3 has 9 amino acids. CDR3 nucleotides: TGCAGGACCGGCAATGAGCAGTTCTTC. As protein: CRTGNEQFF.

V and J are TRBV6-1 and TRBJ1-5; D unclear. This CDR3 contains 14 residues. Germline CDR1 is MNHNS and CDR2 is SASEGT. Trimming took 6 bases from V and 0 from J, leaving 9 bases between them. Here the CDR3 DNA reads TGTGCCAGCAGAATTGTGGATAGCAATCAGCCCCAGCATTTT. Protein product: CASRIVDSNQPQHF.

The CDR3 protein is CASSYSPASNQPQHF. The CDR3 DNA follows: TGTGCCAGCAGTTACTCCCCAGCTAGCAATCAGCCCCAGCATTTT. This chain connects TRBV6-5 to TRBJ1-5; D is uncertain. V lost 0 bases to trimming and J lost 0 bases, with 6 bases between them. This CDR3 spans 15 amino acids. The germline CDR1 and CDR2 sequences are MNHEY and SVGAGI.

This clonotype was found a few times. The chain couples TRBV27 to TRBJ2-1; 7 nucleotides match TRBD2. Germline V CDR1 and CDR2: MNHEY, SMNVEV (reference sequence). V lost 10 bases, J lost 9 bases, and 15 bases stayed unmatched. The CDR3 contains 14 residues. This CDR3 is CATGGLGQGGEQFF. CDR3 sequence (DNA): TGTGCCACCGGCGGACTAGGGCAGGGTGGTGAGCAGTTCTTC.

V usage is TRBV19 and J usage is TRBJ2-3; D is possibly TRBD1 (6 bases). The CDR3 consists of 17 residues. From germline, CDR1 is LNHDA and CDR2 SQIVND (reference sequence). V was clipped by 0 bases and J by 1 base, with 14 bases between them. CDR3 loop: CASSIDMTHRGTDTQYF. DNA for the CDR3: TGTGCCAGTAGTATAGATATGACCCACAGGGGCACAGATACGCAGTATTTT. The variable domain in full, completed from reference TRBV19 and TRBJ2-3, reads DGGITQSPKYLFRKEGQNVTLSCEQNLNHDAMYWYRQDPGQGLRLIYYSQIVNDFQKGDIAEGYSVSREKKESFPLTVTSAQKNPTAFYLCASSIDMTHRGTDTQYFGPGTRLTVL.

This clonotype has a handful of counts. The chain joins TRBV20-1 to TRBJ1-2; 9 nucleotides agree with TRBD1. This CDR3 has 17 amino acids. The germline V gene encodes CDR1 DFQATT and CDR2 SNEGSKA (reference sequence). The trim removed 5 bases at V and 0 bases at J, leaving 13 bases unmatched. The CDR3 loop is CSAPSPGTGTANYGYTF. The DNA of the CDR3 is TGCAGTGCTCCTAGTCCCGGGACAGGGACCGCTAACTATGGCTACACCTTC.

This clonotype was observed a handful of times. This chain uses TRBV6-1 with TRBJ1-6; D gene uncertain. The V end was cut by 10 bases, the J end by 9 bases, with 28 bases between. In germline, CDR1 is MNHNS, CDR2 SASEGT. The CDR3 spans 17 residues. The CDR3 loop reads CAILEYAVNIKGSPLHF. As DNA, the CDR3 is TGTGCCATCCTCGAATATGCAGTCAATATTAAGGGTTCACCCCTCCACTTT.

The rearrangement joins TRBV7-3 to TRBJ1-1; 9 bases align to TRBD1. Germline V gene sequence: CDR1 SGHTA, CDR2 FQGTGA. The CDR3 runs 13 residues. The V and J ends lost 5 bases and 6 bases, in that order; junction bases with no gene match: 4. This CDR3 reads CASSVQGASEAFF. The DNA of the CDR3 is TGTGCCAGCAGCGTACAGGGGGCCTCTGAAGCTTTCTTT.

The chain joins TRBV10-3 to TRBJ2-1, with TRBD1 as a possible D gene (5 bases). The CDR3 is 15 residues long. Germline loops: CDR1 ENHRY, CDR2 SYGVKD. Deletions cut 0 bases from V and 4 bases from J, with 10 bases between. The CDR3 protein is CAISESVDRYNEQFF. The CDR3 DNA reads TGTGCCATCAGTGAGTCAGTAGACAGATACAATGAGCAGTTCTTC.

This chain joins TRBV20-1 and TRBJ1-4; D unresolved. Germline CDR1 reads DFQATT; CDR2 reads SNEGSKA (reference sequence). This CDR3 has 15 residues. Trimming pared 5 bases from V and 3 bases from J, leaving 16 bases between. CDR3 protein: CSALIRRTANEKLFF. Written as DNA, the CDR3 is TGCAGTGCTCTAATTCGGAGGACGGCTAATGAAAAACTGTTTTTT.

The chain combines TRBV20-1 with TRBJ1-2; D remains ambiguous. Looked up from germline, CDR1 is DFQATT and CDR2 is SNEGSKA (reference sequence). The CDR3 runs 13 residues. V lost 8 bases and J 4 bases, leaving 17 bases between the germline ends. CDR3 region: CSPARRMLYGYTF. CDR3 nucleotides: TGCAGTCCCGCCAGACGGATGCTCTATGGCTACACCTTC.

This chain uses TRBV6-1 with TRBJ2-2; 10 bases fit TRBD1. Germline lookup yields CDR1 MNHNS and CDR2 SASEGT. The CDR3 totals 15 residues. V lost 6 bases and J lost 1; bases outside the gene matches: 2. As DNA, the CDR3 is TGTGCCAGCAGATGGACAGGGGGGAACACCGGGGAGCTGTTTTTT. Its translation: CASRWTGGNTGELFF.

The chain employs TRBV12-3 or TRBV12-4 and TRBJ2-6; 7 bases are shared with TRBD2. The CDR3 is 18 residues long. The V segment lost 2 bases and the J segment 1 base; nucleotides outside the gene matches: 8. CDR3 in DNA: TGTGCCAGCAGTTTACGGGGGGTCCAGGTTTCTGGGGCCAACGTCCTGACTTTC. Translating gives CASSLRGVQVSGANVLTF.

The V call is TRBV6-4, the J call TRBJ2-3, with a possible D match to TRBD2 (5 bases). Trimming removed 6 bases at V and 0 bases at J, with 10 bases between. The CDR3 contains 14 residues. The germline CDR1 and CDR2 sequences are MRHNA and SNTAGT. The CDR3 nucleotides are TGTGCCAGCAGCGCACTAGGCAGCACAGATACGCAGTATTTT. Its protein is CASSALGSTDTQYF.

The rearrangement uses TRBV5-5 and TRBJ1-1; no clear D gene. Per the germline V gene, CDR1 is SGHKS and CDR2 is YYEKEE (reference sequence). The CDR3 is 18 amino acids. V was cut by 4 bases and J by 2 bases, with 24 bases left in between. CDR3 in DNA: TGTGCCAGCAGCCGGACGTGGGCACGCTCAGCCTTTAACACTGAAGCTTTCTTT. Its translation is CASSRTWARSAFNTEAFF.

The chain uses TRBV20-1 and TRBJ2-3; possibly TRBD2 for D (5 bases). Trimming pared 2 bases from V and 3 bases from J, leaving 15 bases between. The CDR3 is 15 residues long. Germline CDR1 DFQATT, CDR2 SNEGSKA (reference sequence). The CDR3 bases are TGCAGTGCTAGAATTTTAGGACGGGATACAGATACGCAGTATTTT. Protein product: CSARILGRDTDTQYF.

The chain joins TRBV19 to TRBJ1-5; D gene ambiguous. The germline V gene has CDR1 LNHDA and CDR2 SQIVND (reference sequence). V shed 7 bases and J shed 0 bases, with 16 bases lying between them. The CDR3 totals 16 residues. The CDR3 sequence: CASTRGRTYSNQPQHF. In nucleotides, the CDR3 is TGTGCCAGTACCCGAGGGAGGACTTATAGCAATCAGCCCCAGCATTTT.

This clonotype was seen a handful of times. This sequence joins TRBV6-1 and TRBJ2-3; D call uncertain. Germline-derived CDR1 and CDR2 are MNHNS and SASEGT. The CDR3 runs 14 residues. Trimming stripped 1 base from V and 2 bases from J, with 7 bases between. The CDR3 reads CASSEDLDTDTQYF. As DNA, the CDR3 is TGTGCCAGCAGTGAAGACTTGGACACAGATACGCAGTATTTT.

The rearrangement uses TRBV28 and TRBJ2-3, with TRBD2 as a possible D gene (6 bases). Germline CDR1 reads MDHEN; CDR2 reads SYDVKM. This CDR3 has 17 residues. V dropped 6 bases and J dropped 2 bases, with 21 bases sitting between them. The CDR3 sequence: CASRQRGTAGDTDTQYF. The CDR3 DNA reads TGTGCCAGCAGGCAACGCGGGACGGCCGGTGACACAGATACGCAGTATTTT.